Shown below are 18 T cell receptor beta chains from a single sample sequenced in a study of shared clonotypes between healthy human individuals. Measured with immunoSEQ multiplex PCR; TCRdb has only the in-frame clones, and not every one. Altogether about 1.5 million clones are present, roughly 96% being singletons, with the ten largest covering roughly 1.1%. The sequencing input was naive CD4+ T cells sorted from blood. As to subset: CD45RA+ positively selected. The receptors were sampled from a man aged 25-45 years in good health.

The rearrangement uses TRBV5-1 and TRBJ2-7, with a tentative D call TRBD2 (5 bases). The V end was cut by 0 bases, the J end by 12 bases, with 16 bases between. From germline, CDR1 is SGHRS and CDR2 YFSETQ. CDR3 length equals 13 residues. The CDR3 reads CASSLESGEHRYF. The CDR3 nucleotides read TGCGCCAGCAGCTTGGAGTCCGGGGAGCATCGGTACTTC. The variable domain in full, completed from reference TRBV5-1 and TRBJ2-7, reads KAGVTQTPRYLIKTRGQQVTLSCSPISGHRSVSWYQQTPGQGLQFLFEYFSETQRNKGNFPGRFSGRQFSNSRSEMNVSTLELGDSALYLCASSLESGEHRYFGPGTRLTVT.

The V and J genes are TRBV27 and TRBJ2-7; D remains unclear. This CDR3 has 15 residues. CDR1 and CDR2 (germline): MNHEY, SMNVEV (reference sequence). Trimming took off 2 bases at V and 1 base at J, with 12 bases between the two ends. CDR3 in DNA: TGTGCCAGCAGTTTAGGCCAACACCCATCCTACGAGCAGTACTTC. Amino acid sequence: CASSLGQHPSYEQYF.

V is TRBV5-8 and J is TRBJ1-1, with D unresolved. CDR1 is SGHTS and CDR2 is YDEGEE in the germline V gene. The CDR3 extends over 13 amino acids. V was shortened by 0 bases and J by 1 base, with 4 bases between the two germline ends. The CDR3 sequence: CASSLARNTEAFF. The CDR3 bases are TGTGCCAGCAGCTTGGCCAGGAACACTGAAGCTTTCTTT.

V is TRBV28 and J is TRBJ2-2; D remains unclear. The CDR3 consists of 14 residues. Germline V gene lookup returns CDR1 MDHEN and CDR2 SYDVKM. The germline V and J ends were trimmed by 4 bases and 7 bases, with 13 bases remaining between them. This chain's CDR3 is CASSYGAVGGELFF. In nucleotides, the CDR3 is TGTGCCAGCAGTTATGGCGCAGTGGGCGGGGAGCTGTTTTTT.

The chain carries TRBV28 and TRBJ2-3, with 10 bases fitting TRBD2. The trim removed 8 bases at V and 0 bases at J, leaving 8 bases unmatched. Germline assignment: CDR1 MDHEN and CDR2 SYDVKM. The CDR3 has 16 residues. CDR3 nucleotides: TGTGCCAGCGGAACCCCACTAGCGGGGAGCACAGATACGCAGTATTTT. As protein: CASGTPLAGSTDTQYF.

The rearrangement uses TRBV28 and TRBJ2-7; 11 nucleotides align to TRBD2. The CDR3 runs to 13 residues. From germline, CDR1 is MDHEN and CDR2 SYDVKM. Losses at the gene ends were 6 bases for V and 4 bases for J; bases not matched to a gene: 2. The CDR3 loop reads CASRTSGTYEQYF. CDR3 nucleotides: TGTGCCAGCAGGACTAGCGGGACTTACGAGCAGTACTTC.

The chain couples TRBV28 to TRBJ2-7, with D possibly matching TRBD2 (6 bases). The CDR3 consists of 14 residues. V lost 6 bases to trimming and J lost 1 base, with 13 bases between them. The germline gives CDR1 MDHEN, CDR2 SYDVKM. CDR3: CASSLARRSYEQYF. CDR3 in DNA: TGTGCCAGCAGCCTAGCGAGAAGGTCCTACGAGCAGTACTTC.

This chain uses TRBV5-1 with TRBJ2-2; D is possibly TRBD1 (5 bases). Deletions cut 3 bases from V and 6 bases from J, with 15 bases between. Germline CDR1 and CDR2: SGHRS and YFSETQ. CDR3 length equals 15 residues. In nucleotides, the CDR3 is TGCGCCAGCAGCTCGCAAGGGGCTGGGGCCGGGGAGCTGTTTTTT. Translation: CASSSQGAGAGELFF.

J is TRBJ2-5 and V is TRBV7-2; TRBD1 agrees at 7 bases. Germline CDR1 is SGHTA and CDR2 is FQGNSA. Trimming at V came to 3 bases and at J to 2 bases, leaving 3 bases not matched to a gene. The CDR3 loop spans 14 amino acids. This chain's CDR3 is CASSFNRGQETQYF. In nucleotides, the CDR3 is TGTGCCAGCAGCTTTAACAGGGGACAAGAGACCCAGTACTTC.

This chain connects TRBV5-1 to TRBJ2-1, with TRBD2 matching over 14 bases. This CDR3 contains 17 residues. Germline V gene sequence: CDR1 SGHRS, CDR2 YFSETQ. The V gene end was trimmed by 3 bases and the J gene end by 4 bases; junction bases not matched to a gene: 6. CDR3 protein: CASSWGLAGANYNEQFF. The CDR3 DNA is TGCGCCAGCAGCTGGGGACTAGCGGGAGCTAATTACAATGAGCAGTTCTTC.

The gene calls are TRBV5-4 and TRBJ2-7; D perhaps matches TRBD2 (6 bases). In germline, CDR1 is SGHNT, CDR2 YYREEE (reference sequence). The CDR3 totals 13 residues. V was pared by 7 bases and J by 3 bases, with 14 bases between. The CDR3 reads CASRQGGGYEQYF. The CDR3 DNA reads TGTGCCAGCCGCCAGGGAGGCGGCTACGAGCAGTACTTC.

The chain couples TRBV6-4 to TRBJ2-5; D ambiguous. The CDR3 covers 13 residues. In germline, CDR1 is MRHNA, CDR2 SNTAGT. V was cut by 7 bases and J by 3 bases, with 12 bases left in between. CDR3 nucleotides: TGTGCCAGCATCCAGGAAGGCGAAGAGACCCAGTACTTC. It specifies CASIQEGEETQYF.

The CDR3 loop reads CASSAVLAGGTLQRPQYF. For the CDR3, the DNA is TGTGCCAGCAGTGCGGTCCTAGCGGGAGGAACCCTCCAACGTCCGCAGTATTTT. The chain combines TRBV27 with TRBJ2-3, with TRBD2 matching over 11 bases. The V and J ends lost 5 bases and 10 bases, in that order; junction bases with no gene match: 20. Per the germline V gene, CDR1 is MNHEY and CDR2 is SMNVEV (reference sequence). The CDR3 totals 18 residues.

The chain recombines TRBV7-8 with TRBJ2-7; 7 nucleotides align to TRBD2. The length of the CDR3 is 15 residues. Losses at the gene ends were 0 bases for V and 2 bases for J; bases not matched to a gene: 4. CDR1 and CDR2 from the germline V gene are SGHVS and FQNEAQ. The CDR3 nucleotides read TGTGCCAGCAGCTTAGCTGCTAGCGGCGCCTACGAGCAGTACTTC. It is translated as CASSLAASGAYEQYF.

V gene TRBV2 combines with J gene TRBJ1-1, with 10 bases matching TRBD1. The CDR3 totals 14 residues. The ends lost 5 bases at V and 8 bases at J; junction bases unmatched: 8. The germline CDR1 and CDR2 sequences are SNHLY and FYNNEI. The CDR3, as DNA: TGTGCCAGCAGTTTTTATGGGACAGGGGAGGAAGCTTTCTTT. This sequence encodes CASSFYGTGEEAFF. Based on the CDR3 plus reference TRBV2 and TRBJ1-1, the full variable domain is EPEVTQTPSHQVTQMGQEVILRCVPISNHLYFYWYRQILGQKVEFLVSFYNNEISEKSEIFDDQFSVERPDGSNFTLKIRSTKLEDSAMYFCASSFYGTGEEAFFGQGTRLTVV.

The chain is built from TRBV19 and TRBJ1-5; TRBD1 might be the D (6 bases). V lost 11 bases to trimming and J lost 2 bases, with 25 bases between them. CDR1 is LNHDA and CDR2 is SQIVND in the germline V gene (reference sequence). The CDR3 spans 17 residues. The DNA for the CDR3 is TGTGCCGGAAGATGGAGGGAGGGGGGCCCAGGCAATCAGCCCCAGCATTTT. Translating gives CAGRWREGGPGNQPQHF.

The chain uses TRBV7-9 and TRBJ2-2, with D possibly matching TRBD1 (6 bases). Trimming stripped 4 bases from V and 4 bases from J, with 22 bases between. CDR1 is SEHNR, CDR2 FQNEAQ, per germline (reference sequence). This CDR3 is 18 amino acids long. The CDR3 reads CASSSPIHNRASTGELFF. The CDR3 coding sequence is TGTGCCAGCAGCTCCCCCATTCACAACAGGGCGAGCACCGGGGAGCTGTTTTTT.

This clone occurred a few times. CDR3 in DNA: TGTGCCAGTTTGACAGCCGGCTACACCTTC. Amino acid sequence: CASLTAGYTF. The chain combines TRBV2 with TRBJ1-2, with a tentative D call TRBD1 (5 bases). Germline V lookup: CDR1 SNHLY, CDR2 FYNNEI. The V end lost 9 bases, the J end lost 8 bases, and 10 bases lay between the germline ends. The CDR3 has 10 amino acids.